The 30 T cell receptor beta chains below all came from one sample that was sequenced in a study of a mutant IDH1 vaccine in newly diagnosed glioma. The time point is: week 5, during vaccination. It was 300 ug of mutant IDH1 20-mer peptide that made up each vaccine dose, given with topical imiquimod. For these receptors, no antigen is known. Using immunoSEQ multiplex PCR, the repertoire was profiled, and TCRdb retains in-frame clones only, with some absent. The data show 39,000 or so clones, about 80% seen once. The sequenced sample was PBMCs, obtained from a glioma patient whose treatment included an IDH1 peptide vaccine. These receptors originate from a man between 35 and 55 years old with glioma.

The rearrangement uses TRBV28 and TRBJ1-1, with 7 bases aligning to TRBD1. Germline V gene sequence: CDR1 MDHEN, CDR2 SYDVKM. Germline trimming cut 7 bases from V and 4 bases from J; bases unmatched to any gene: 9. The CDR3 is 14 residues long. CDR3 DNA: TGTGCCAGCATGACCAGGGGGAGGAGCACTGAAGCTTTCTTT. This encodes CASMTRGRSTEAFF.

The chain recombines TRBV6-6 with TRBJ1-1, with D tentatively TRBD1 (5 bases). The CDR3 extends over 14 amino acids. V lost 0 bases to trimming and J lost 6 bases, with 11 bases between them. Per the germline V gene, CDR1 is MNHNY and CDR2 is SVGAGI (reference sequence). The CDR3 DNA reads as TGTGCCAGCAGTTACTCGACAGATTCCGCTGAAGCTTTCTTT. Amino acids: CASSYSTDSAEAFF.

This clone was observed a handful of times. V and J are TRBV27 and TRBJ2-7; D is uncertain. Germline V gene lookup returns CDR1 MNHEY and CDR2 SMNVEV (reference sequence). The CDR3 sequence is 15 residues long. V dropped 5 bases and J dropped 3 bases, with 17 bases sitting between them. The CDR3 DNA reads as TGTGCCAGCAGTGCCTCTGGTCACGAGTTCTACGAGCAGTACTTC. Its protein is CASSASGHEFYEQYF.

This clone was observed a single time. The rearrangement joins TRBV30 to TRBJ2-5; 11 nucleotides align to TRBD1. CDR3 length: 16 residues. J gave up 2 bases and V 2 bases, and 7 bases lay outside the gene matches. Looked up from germline, CDR1 is GTSNPN and CDR2 is SVGIG (reference sequence). The CDR3 reads CAWSFRDRGFQETQYF. In DNA form, the CDR3 reads TGTGCCTGGAGTTTCCGGGACAGGGGGTTTCAAGAGACCCAGTACTTC.

The CDR3: CASSPPNRDGYTF. The CDR3, as DNA: TGTGCCAGCTCACCACCGAATCGGGATGGCTACACCTTC. The chain employs TRBV18 and TRBJ1-2; D uncertain. Germline CDR1 reads KGHSH; CDR2 reads LQKENI. Trimming stripped 0 bases from V and 6 bases from J, with 8 bases between. The length of the CDR3 is 13 residues.

This sequence joins TRBV6-5 and TRBJ2-7; D call uncertain. The germline V gene encodes CDR1 MNHEY and CDR2 SVGAGI. V was shortened by 3 bases and J by 1 base, with 13 bases between the two germline ends. This CDR3 comprises 15 residues. CDR3: CASSYYPTPSYEQYF. The CDR3 DNA reads TGTGCCAGCAGTTATTACCCGACACCGTCCTACGAGCAGTACTTC.

This clone was seen only once. This rearrangement joins TRBV5-1 to TRBJ1-1; a weak D match, TRBD1 (6 bases). With 3 bases removed from V and 1 base from J, the gap between germline ends came to 13 bases. This CDR3 region has 15 residues. CDR1 is SGHRS, CDR2 YFSETQ, per germline. The CDR3, as DNA: TGCGCCAGCAGCTGGGGGTTAGGGGGGAACACTGAAGCTTTCTTT. This codes for CASSWGLGGNTEAFF.

This sequence joins TRBV19 and TRBJ2-1; perhaps TRBD2 as D (6 bases). CDR1 and CDR2 from the germline V gene are LNHDA and SQIVND (reference sequence). CDR3 size: 12 residues. V lost 3 bases to trimming and J lost 10 bases, with 10 bases between them. This chain's CDR3 is CASSIGRGEQFF. CDR3 sequence (DNA): TGTGCCAGTAGTATTGGCCGGGGGGAGCAGTTCTTC.

A word on this clone: The junction departs from germline at one end; a sequencing error may be responsible. The V and J genes are TRBV29-1 and TRBJ2-1; 14 nucleotides agree with TRBD2. This CDR3 contains 13 residues. The germline gives CDR1 SQVTM, CDR2 ANQGSEA. This CDR3 reads CSVEGLAGGEQFF. The CDR3 region has the DNA TGCAGCGTCGAAGGACTAGCGGGGGGTGAGCAGTTCTTC.

The chain joins TRBV20-1 to TRBJ1-1; D uncertain. V dropped 7 bases and J dropped 4 bases, with 10 bases sitting between them. The CDR3 contains 11 residues. CDR1 and CDR2 (germline): DFQATT, SNEGSKA (reference sequence). Written as DNA, the CDR3 is TGCAGTGGAAATGCAGGCACTGAAGCTTTCTTT. The encoded protein is CSGNAGTEAFF.

The table lists this clone with a count of one. V is TRBV29-1 and J is TRBJ2-3; possible D gene TRBD1, 5 bases. The CDR3 runs 13 residues. Germline V gene lookup returns CDR1 SQVTM and CDR2 ANQGSEA. V shed 7 bases and J shed 2 bases, with 13 bases lying between them. The CDR3 here is CSARRGFTDTQYF. The DNA of the CDR3 is TGCAGCGCTAGAAGGGGATTCACAGATACGCAGTATTTT.

Only a few counts were recorded for this clone. The rearrangement joins TRBV4-1 to TRBJ1-6, with 9 bases aligning to TRBD1. Germline-derived CDR1 and CDR2 are MGHRA and YSYEKL. This CDR3 contains 16 residues. Unmatched junction bases numbered 5, after V lost 1 base and J lost 7 bases. The CDR3 loop reads CASSQGGDRANSPLHF. The CDR3 DNA reads TGCGCCAGCAGCCAAGGGGGGGACAGGGCGAATTCACCCCTCCACTTT.

The rearrangement joins TRBV4-1 to TRBJ2-3; D remains unclear. This CDR3 has 16 amino acids. Germline CDR1 is MGHRA and CDR2 is YSYEKL. V lost 5 bases and J lost 6, with 21 bases in between. The CDR3 DNA reads as TGCGCCAGCAGCGGGGTGGGCTACCTAGTCGAGGATACGCAGTATTTT. Its protein product is CASSGVGYLVEDTQYF.

The chain uses TRBV12-5 and TRBJ1-2; 7 bases are shared with TRBD1. The V gene end was trimmed by 3 bases and the J gene end by 6 bases; junction bases not matched to a gene: 4. Germline CDR1 is LGHNT and CDR2 is FRNRAP. CDR3 length: 13 amino acids. The CDR3 DNA is TGTGCTAGTGGTTTTTACAGGGGTGATGGCTACACCTTC. It is translated as CASGFYRGDGYTF.

CDR3 sequence reads: CASSLRGAHNEQFF. The CDR3 region has the DNA TGTGCCAGCAGCCTTCGGGGGGCCCACAATGAGCAGTTCTTC. The chain employs TRBV9 and TRBJ2-1, with a possible D match to TRBD2 (7 bases). Trimming left V 4 bases short and J 5 bases short, with 13 bases between. The germline CDR1 and CDR2 sequences are SGDLS and YYNGEE. CDR3 length equals 14 residues.

The chain combines TRBV6-5 with TRBJ2-7; D gene uncertain. Germline CDR1 and CDR2: MNHEY and SVGAGI. CDR3 length: 13 residues. V lost 0 bases and J 1 base, leaving 4 bases between the germline ends. This chain's CDR3 is CASSYSRSYEQYF. Written as DNA, the CDR3 is TGTGCCAGCAGTTACTCGAGATCCTACGAGCAGTACTTC.

J is TRBJ2-1 and V is TRBV7-9; D perhaps matches TRBD1 (5 bases). The CDR3 contains 14 residues. The V and J ends lost 2 bases and 1 base respectively, with 6 bases between them. In germline, CDR1 is SEHNR, CDR2 FQNEAQ (reference sequence). The CDR3 bases are TGTGCCAGCAGCTTACAGGGTTCCTACAATGAGCAGTTCTTC. Amino acid sequence: CASSLQGSYNEQFF.

This rearrangement joins TRBV5-1 to TRBJ2-7; D gene unclear. V lost 7 bases and J 4 bases, leaving 18 bases between the germline ends. Per germline, CDR1 SGHRS and CDR2 YFSETQ. This CDR3 contains 14 residues. The DNA for the CDR3 is TGCGCCAGCTCCTTCGGCATCTCGGGTTACGAGCAGTACTTC. This translates into CASSFGISGYEQYF.

The V gene is TRBV27, the J gene TRBJ1-4, with D possibly TRBD1 on 5 matching bases. The CDR3 has 17 residues. V lost 0 bases to trimming and J lost 0 bases, with 11 bases between them. Germline V gene sequence: CDR1 MNHEY, CDR2 SMNVEV (reference sequence). The CDR3 coding sequence is TGTGCCAGCAGTTTATCGGAAGGGGATGCAACTAATGAAAAACTGTTTTTT. Encoded protein: CASSLSEGDATNEKLFF.

The V gene is TRBV7-2, the J gene TRBJ2-5; the D is unclear. Deletions cut 3 bases from V and 0 bases from J, with 5 bases between. The CDR3 consists of 13 residues. Germline lookup yields CDR1 SGHTA and CDR2 FQGNSA. CDR3 protein: CASSLTYQETQYF. CDR3 DNA sequence: TGTGCCAGCAGCTTGACGTACCAAGAGACCCAGTACTTC.

The chain joins TRBV30 to TRBJ1-2; possible D gene TRBD1, 6 bases. Trimming took off 4 bases at V and 2 bases at J, with 11 bases between the two ends. This CDR3 is 13 amino acids long. The V gene's germline CDR1 is GTSNPN and CDR2 SVGIG (reference sequence). DNA of the CDR3: TGTGCCTGGACGGCAGGGGCGAACTATGGCTACACCTTC. Its translation is CAWTAGANYGYTF.

The gene calls are TRBV19 and TRBJ2-7, with 8 bases aligning to TRBD2. This CDR3 comprises 14 residues. Germline V gene data show CDR1 as LNHDA and CDR2 as SQIVND (reference sequence). With 4 bases clipped from V and 2 bases from J, the junction kept 4 bases outside the gene matches. The CDR3 region has the DNA TGTGCCAGTAGTAAAGGTAGCGGGGCCTACGAGCAGTACTTC. This gives the protein CASSKGSGAYEQYF.

The V gene is TRBV4-1, the J gene TRBJ2-3; D gene unclear. The CDR3 has 14 amino acids. Trimming removed 5 bases from V and 9 bases from J, with 18 bases in between. Germline V CDR1 and CDR2: MGHRA, YSYEKL. The CDR3 spells CASSSTPAARTQYF. The CDR3 bases are TGCGCCAGCAGCTCGACCCCAGCCGCCAGGACGCAGTATTTT.

The genes are TRBV5-5 and TRBJ1-3, with a tentative D call TRBD1 (6 bases). The CDR3 covers 13 residues. From germline, CDR1 is SGHKS and CDR2 YYEKEE (reference sequence). V was clipped by 3 bases and J by 3 bases, with 7 bases between them. The CDR3 is CASSWTDGNTIYF. Here the CDR3 DNA reads TGTGCCAGCAGCTGGACAGATGGAAACACCATATATTTT.

The CDR3 reads CASSLGGGELFF. DNA of the CDR3: TGTGCCAGCAGCTTGGGGGGCGGGGAGCTGTTTTTT. The gene calls are TRBV5-6 and TRBJ2-2; D gene ambiguous. Trimming cost V 0 bases and J 7 bases, with 4 bases left between them. The CDR3 has 12 amino acids. The V gene's germline CDR1 is SGHDT and CDR2 YYEEEE.

This chain connects TRBV7-8 to TRBJ2-7, with a possible D match to TRBD1 (5 bases). Trimming pared 2 bases from V and 5 bases from J, leaving 13 bases between. The CDR3 has 14 amino acids. Germline CDR1 and CDR2: SGHVS and FQNEAQ. DNA of the CDR3: TGTGCCAGCAGCTTAACAGGATCCAGGGACGAGCAGTACTTC. Translated: CASSLTGSRDEQYF.

The rearrangement links TRBV15 to TRBJ1-2; D is ambiguous. Germline loops: CDR1 LNHNV, CDR2 YYDKDF (reference sequence). V lost 4 bases, J lost 4 bases, and 19 bases lay in between. The CDR3 is 16 residues long. The CDR3 coding sequence is TGTGCCACCAGCACTATTCTTACCGCAGCTTCCTATGGCTACACCTTC. Its translation is CATSTILTAASYGYTF.

The V and J genes are TRBV9 and TRBJ2-5; possible D gene TRBD2, 6 bases. Trimming left V 3 bases short and J 5 bases short, with 11 bases between. Looked up from germline, CDR1 is SGDLS and CDR2 is YYNGEE. The CDR3 loop spans 13 amino acids. The CDR3 reads CASSASVGETQYF. CDR3 sequence (DNA): TGTGCCAGCAGCGCTAGCGTCGGTGAGACCCAGTACTTC.

A single count supports this clone. This sequence joins TRBV7-8 and TRBJ2-2; TRBD2 matches 16 bases. The CDR3 runs 19 residues. Germline assignment: CDR1 SGHVS and CDR2 FQNEAQ. V lost 3 bases and J lost 3; bases outside the gene matches: 7. This CDR3 reads CASSLGLAGGRWDTGELFF. CDR3 DNA sequence: TGTGCCAGCAGCTTGGGACTAGCGGGGGGGCGTTGGGACACCGGGGAGCTGTTTTTT.

The chain combines TRBV30 with TRBJ2-1; D is ambiguous. This CDR3 has 11 residues. Germline CDR1 is GTSNPN and CDR2 is SVGIG (reference sequence). The V end was cut by 0 bases, the J end by 12 bases, with 9 bases between. The CDR3 protein is CAWSVLGAQFF. DNA for the CDR3: TGTGCCTGGAGTGTTTTGGGCGCGCAGTTCTTC.